This T cell receptor (beta chain) came from a study of T cells in Graves' hyperthyroidism and ophthalmopathy. The germline V gene has CDR1 LNHDA and CDR2 SQIVND (reference sequence). The CDR3 loop spans 14 amino acids. Patients were excluded for uncontrolled infection, other autoimmune disease, pregnancy or lactation. The study based diagnoses on clinical symptoms, serum thyroxine and TRAb, thyroid ultrasound and orbital computed tomography. Fresh peripheral blood, more than 8 ml of it, supplied the PBMCs. Amplified TCR beta CDR3 regions derived from RNA transcripts. The HTBI set primed first-round TCR CDR3 RT-PCR. TCRdb ran MiXCR on the multiplex PCR reads and lists one entry per CDR3 protein. The sample carries hundreds of thousands of distinct CDR3 sequences, roughly 14% recorded once. Comment on this clonotype: Its antigen is as yet unknown. The junction shows a germline mismatch at one end, possibly a read error.

Study-wide results and caveats: Separation of ophthalmopathy from stable hyperthyroidism was achieved by a 13 V-J model.

Sequencing was carried out using blood. The chain employs TRBV19 and TRBJ1-2; the match to TRBD1 covers 9 bases. The sequence was obtained from a woman in her forties with Graves' ophthalmopathy. The CDR3 loop is CVSRQGQGFGGYTF. The DNA for the CDR3 is TGTGTCAGTAGACAAGGACAGGGGTTCGGTGGCTACACCTTC.